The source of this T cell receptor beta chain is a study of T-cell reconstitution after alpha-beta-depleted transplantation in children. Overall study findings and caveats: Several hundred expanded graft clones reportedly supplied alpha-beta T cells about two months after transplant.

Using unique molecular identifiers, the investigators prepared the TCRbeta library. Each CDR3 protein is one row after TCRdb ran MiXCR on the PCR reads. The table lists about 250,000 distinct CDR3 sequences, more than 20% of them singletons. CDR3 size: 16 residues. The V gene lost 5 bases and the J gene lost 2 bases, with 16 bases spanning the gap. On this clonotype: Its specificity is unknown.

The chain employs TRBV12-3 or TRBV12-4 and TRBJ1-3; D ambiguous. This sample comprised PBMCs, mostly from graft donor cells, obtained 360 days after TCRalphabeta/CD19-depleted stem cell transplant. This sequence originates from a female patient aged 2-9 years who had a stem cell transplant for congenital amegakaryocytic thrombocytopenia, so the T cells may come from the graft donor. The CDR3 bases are TGTGCCAGCAGTCCGGTCGAGGATGGGCCTGGAAACACCATATATTTT. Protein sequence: CASSPVEDGPGNTIYF.